This is a list of T cell receptor beta chains from one sample in a study of blood T cell repertoires in COVID-19. Profiled with immunoSEQ multiplex PCR; TCRdb holds only in-frame clones, not every one. The sample has around 92,000 clones, approximately 79% seen once. The sequencing sample was made of peripheral blood. Receptors originate from a man aged 70 or older with COVID-19, enrolled during active disease. The CDR3 runs from the conserved cysteine through the conserved F or W. A D gene is named only where the DNA matches it firmly. Size values are once, few and many counts, or a class for expanded clones, and some rows have none.

TRBJ2-1 | TRBV3-1/TRBV3-2 | TRBD2 | NA | CASSRLAGGGVNEQFF | TGTGCCAGCAGCCGTCTGGCGGGGGGTGGAGTGAATGAGCAGTTCTTC
TRBJ2-7 | TRBV30 | TRBD1 | few | CAWSVRAWTGSSYEQYF | TGTGCCTGGAGTGTAAGGGCCTGGACAGGGAGCTCCTACGAGCAGTACTTC
TRBJ1-2 | TRBV7-3 | NA | NA | CASSLTQAGDGYTF | TGTGCCAGCAGCTTAACGCAGGCGGGGGATGGCTACACCTTC
TRBJ2-7 | TRBV11-2 | NA | NA | CASSRGGGGPIYEQYF | TGTGCCAGCAGCCGCGGAGGAGGAGGACCGATCTACGAGCAGTACTTC
TRBJ2-7 | TRBV30 | NA | once | CAWSPNYEQYF | TGTGCCTGGAGTCCAAACTACGAGCAGTACTTC
TRBJ2-5 | TRBV6-5 | NA | once | CASSYSRTVQETQYF | TGTGCCAGCAGTTACTCTAGGACAGTCCAAGAGACCCAGTACTTC
TRBJ1-5 | TRBV6-5 | NA | NA | CASSRGDSNQPQHF | TGTGCCAGCAGCAGGGGAGATAGCAATCAGCCCCAGCATTTT
TRBJ2-7 | TRBV6-6 | NA | NA | CASSGTRSSYEQYF | TGTGCCAGCAGCGGGACAAGGAGCTCCTACGAGCAGTACTTC
TRBJ1-1 | TRBV2 | TRBD1 | NA | CASSEDRVATEAFF | TGTGCCAGCAGTGAGGACAGGGTGGCCACTGAAGCTTTCTTT
TRBJ2-7 | TRBV28 | NA | many | CASSLFIGDYEQYF | TGTGCCAGCAGTTTATTTATAGGGGACTACGAGCAGTACTTC
TRBJ2-3 | TRBV15 | TRBD2 | NA | CATNEGLAGGGTDTQYF | TGTGCCACCAACGAGGGACTAGCGGGAGGGGGCACAGATACGCAGTATTTT
TRBJ2-3 | TRBV6-5 | NA | NA | CASSYLGAQYF | TGTGCCAGCAGTTACTTAGGGGCGCAGTATTTT
TRBJ2-3 | TRBV4-3 | TRBD1 | once | CASSQGDRTYTDTQYF | TGCGCCAGCAGCCAAGGGGACAGAACATACACAGATACGCAGTATTTT
TRBJ2-3 | TRBV24-1 | NA | NA | CATRTGTSADTQYF | TGTGCCACCCGGACCGGGACATCCGCAGATACGCAGTATTTT
TRBJ1-4 | TRBV6-6 | NA | NA | CASSWAGYEKLFF | TGTGCCAGCAGTTGGGCAGGGTACGAAAAACTGTTTTTT
TRBJ2-7 | TRBV27 | TRBD2 | NA | CASTNLGLAHEQYF | TGTGCCAGCACTAATCTTGGACTAGCCCACGAGCAGTACTTC
TRBJ2-3 | TRBV5-6 | TRBD1 | NA | CASSPRGSGTDTQYF | TGTGCCAGCAGCCCCAGGGGGTCAGGCACAGATACGCAGTATTTT
TRBJ1-2 | TRBV12-5 | TRBD1 | few | CASGLGHLNRGGYTF | TGTGCTAGTGGTTTGGGACATCTAAACAGGGGGGGCTACACCTTC
TRBJ2-3 | TRBV5-4 | TRBD2 | NA | CASSFKREISTDTQYF | TGTGCCAGCAGCTTCAAGCGGGAGATAAGCACAGATACGCAGTATTTT
TRBJ1-2 | TRBV24-1 | NA | NA | CATSDPDRGFYGYTF | TGTGCCACCAGTGACCCGGACCGGGGTTTCTATGGCTACACCTTC
TRBJ2-7 | TRBV4-3 | TRBD2 | NA | CASSQAHSSGTAYEQYF | TGCGCCAGCAGCCAGGCCCACAGTAGCGGGACTGCCTACGAGCAGTACTTC
TRBJ2-7 | TRBV27 | NA | NA | CASSFWDKGEQYF | TGTGCCAGCAGTTTTTGGGACAAAGGGGAGCAGTACTTC
TRBJ1-2 | TRBV5-1 | NA | NA | CASSNPQGLPLGYTF | TGCGCCAGCAGCAACCCTCAGGGACTTCCTTTGGGCTACACCTTC
TRBJ1-4 | TRBV19 | TRBD1 | NA | CASSRGQGSGEKLFF | TGTGCCAGTAGTCGTGGACAGGGATCGGGTGAAAAACTGTTTTTT
TRBJ2-5 | TRBV6-5 | TRBD2 | NA | CASGYGRAETQYF | TGTGCCAGCGGTTATGGGAGGGCAGAGACCCAGTACTTC
TRBJ1-4 | TRBV5-5 | TRBD1 | NA | CASSQDRGGYNEKLFF | TGTGCCAGCAGCCAAGACAGGGGCGGATATAATGAAAAACTGTTTTTT